This entry lists 13 T cell receptor beta chains sequenced from one sample in a study of CD8 T cells in ankylosing spondylitis. MiXCR, applied by TCRdb to the 5' RACE reads, yields one record per CDR3 protein. The table records fewer than 150,000 distinct CDR3 sequences, 7.3% of them present only once. The sample consisted of blood, either unsorted or a sorted T cell fraction (not recorded which). These receptors originate from a female donor with ankylosing spondylitis or in good health (not recorded which).

This clonotype was found many times. The rearrangement uses TRBV18 and TRBJ1-5, with D possibly being TRBD1 (5 bases). The CDR3 totals 14 residues. Per germline, CDR1 KGHSH and CDR2 LQKENI. V lost 2 bases to trimming and J lost 5 bases, with 10 bases between them. The DNA of the CDR3 is TGTGCCAGCTCACCAACGCAGGGCGATCAGCCCCAGCATTTT. Translating it yields CASSPTQGDQPQHF.

The chain employs TRBV20-1 and TRBJ2-5, with D hard to call. From germline, CDR1 is DFQATT and CDR2 SNEGSKA (reference sequence). Trimming removed 5 bases from V and 9 bases from J, with 16 bases in between. The CDR3 runs to 12 residues. The CDR3 protein is CSAPLGPIPQYF. The CDR3 DNA reads as TGCAGTGCTCCCCTCGGACCGATACCCCAGTACTTC.

This clonotype was seen repeatedly, ten times or more. The chain links TRBV9 to TRBJ1-2; 7 bases are shared with TRBD1. Germline assignment: CDR1 SGDLS and CDR2 YYNGEE. The CDR3 runs 14 residues. J gave up 4 bases and V 7 bases, and 10 bases lay outside the gene matches. The CDR3 protein is CASRGGLGGYGYTF. The CDR3 DNA follows: TGTGCCAGCCGAGGGGGCCTCGGAGGCTATGGCTACACCTTC.

This clonotype was detected many times. The rearrangement links TRBV4-1 to TRBJ1-4; the D is unclear. Germline values: CDR1 MGHRA, CDR2 YSYEKL. V was pared by 2 bases and J by 4 bases, with 5 bases between. The CDR3 has 13 amino acids. CDR3 sequence reads: CASSQWVNEKLFF. CDR3 bases: TGCGCCAGCAGCCAATGGGTTAATGAAAAACTGTTTTTT.

For this clonotype: A read error may produce the germline difference seen at one junction end. The J gene is TRBJ1-6, the V gene TRBV12-3 or TRBV12-4, with D perhaps TRBD1 (5 bases). The CDR3 runs to 19 residues. The CDR3 sequence: CASCFVQDPISPGGSPLHF. CDR3 in DNA: TGTGCCAGCTGTTTCGTACAGGATCCTATCAGCCCGGGGGGTTCACCCCTCCACTTT.

This clonotype occurred many times. The chain employs TRBV20-1 and TRBJ2-7; 9 bases fit TRBD1. CDR1 and CDR2 (germline): DFQATT, SNEGSKA (reference sequence). Trimming at V came to 7 bases and at J to 2 bases, leaving 9 bases not matched to a gene. The CDR3 covers 14 residues. CDR3 coding DNA: TGCAGTGTAAGGGACAGGGCAAACCCCTACGAGCAGTACTTC. Translation gives CSVRDRANPYEQYF.

This clonotype was found many times. The chain couples TRBV20-1 to TRBJ1-5, with TRBD1 matching over 7 bases. Germline V gene lookup returns CDR1 DFQATT and CDR2 SNEGSKA (reference sequence). This CDR3 has 15 amino acids. Losses at the gene ends were 5 bases for V and 1 base for J; bases not matched to a gene: 8. CDR3 in DNA: TGCAGTGCTTTTATTCCAGGGGGAAGCAATCAGCCCCAGCATTTT. Amino acid sequence: CSAFIPGGSNQPQHF.

Ten or more counts support this clonotype. The V gene is TRBV4-3, the J gene TRBJ1-2; TRBD1 is a possible D gene (6 bases). The CDR3 is 13 amino acids. V was trimmed by 0 bases and J by 4 bases, leaving 6 bases between them. Germline lookup yields CDR1 LGHNA and CDR2 YSLEER. DNA of the CDR3: TGCGCCAGCAGCCAAGACAGGGGCTATGGCTACACCTTC. Translating gives CASSQDRGYGYTF.

This clonotype came up many times. The chain links TRBV5-1 to TRBJ2-2; unclear D gene. V lost 6 bases, J lost 2 bases, and 5 bases lay in between. CDR1 is SGHRS and CDR2 is YFSETQ in the germline V gene. This CDR3 spans 12 amino acids. CDR3 amino acids: CASTQNTGELFF. CDR3 DNA: TGCGCCAGCACCCAAAACACCGGGGAGCTGTTTTTT.

This clonotype was recorded many times. The chain is built from TRBV7-8 and TRBJ1-4; 9 bases align to TRBD1. Unmatched junction bases numbered 10, after V lost 3 bases and J lost 2 bases. Germline values: CDR1 SGHVS, CDR2 FQNEAQ. The CDR3 loop spans 18 amino acids. This chain's CDR3 is CASSFPGRDRVTNEKLFF. The CDR3 DNA reads as TGTGCCAGCAGCTTTCCGGGCCGGGACAGGGTTACTAATGAAAAACTGTTTTTT.

At least ten counts were recorded for this clonotype. The rearrangement uses TRBV9 and TRBJ2-7, with 7 positions matching TRBD2. There are 15 residues in the CDR3. Germline V gene sequence: CDR1 SGDLS, CDR2 YYNGEE. Trimming removed 3 bases from V and 3 bases from J; junction bases left unmatched: 9. CDR3 in DNA: TGTGCCAGCAGCGCCCGCTCCGGGGGGAACTACGAGCAGTACTTC. It specifies CASSARSGGNYEQYF. The variable domain in full, with the rest retrieved from reference TRBV9 and TRBJ2-7, is DSGVTQTPKHLITATGQRVTLRCSPRSGDLSVYWYQQSLDQGLQFLIQYYNGEERAKGNILERFSAQQFPDLHSELNLSSLELGDSALYFCASSARSGGNYEQYFGPGTRLTVT.

This clonotype was picked up many times. This rearrangement joins TRBV9 to TRBJ2-7; D gene ambiguous. The CDR3 spans 14 residues. Per germline, CDR1 SGDLS and CDR2 YYNGEE. The V end was cut by 0 bases, the J end by 2 bases, with 9 bases between. CDR3 coding DNA: TGTGCCAGCAGCGTAGGTTCCACCCCCTACGAGCAGTACTTC. Protein product: CASSVGSTPYEQYF.

This clonotype was detected ten times or more. CDR3 nucleotide sequence: TGCAGTGCCTCCCAGAATACGCAGTATTTT. Protein: CSASQNTQYF. V usage is TRBV20-1 and J usage is TRBJ2-3, with D uncertain. Germline V gene sequence: CDR1 DFQATT, CDR2 SNEGSKA (reference sequence). V was shortened by 6 bases and J by 7 bases, with 8 bases between the two germline ends. CDR3 size: 10 residues.